This T cell receptor (beta chain) appears in the sequencing data of a study of vaccination effects on CD4 cells after COVID-19. Study conclusions and caveats: Late post-vaccination, clones induced by infection and those induced by vaccine underwent marked clonal contraction.

The CDR3 totals 16 residues. Germline V gives CDR1 SNHLY, CDR2 FYNNEI. Germline trimming cut 5 bases from V and 2 bases from J; bases unmatched to any gene: 6. When about ten days of culture had elapsed, CD4+ T cells were isolated. Assay used: immunoSEQ multiplex PCR; TCRdb lists only in-frame clones, some missing. The data show 70,000 to 75,000 clones, roughly four fifths seen once. Regarding this clone: No antigen is known for it.

The source was CD4+ T cells from PBMCs cultured without peptide, collected before COVID-19 vaccination. The source is a human donor who received a COVID-19 vaccine. The chain joins TRBV2 to TRBJ1-5; 10 bases map to TRBD1. CDR3 DNA sequence: TGTGCCAGCAGTCGCCCGACAGGGGGCGGCAATCAGCCCCAGCATTTT. Its translation is CASSRPTGGGNQPQHF.